Listed below are T cell receptor beta chains from one sample, sequenced in a study of blood T cell repertoires in COVID-19. Libraries were prepared by immunoSEQ multiplex PCR; TCRdb keeps only in-frame clonotypes and omits some of them. The sample yields hundreds of thousands of clones, about nine tenths seen once. Sequenced sample: PBMCs or T cells enriched from blood (not recorded which). The receptors stem from a woman aged 45 to 65 who had recovered from COVID-19. CDR3s include the opening cysteine and the closing phenylalanine or tryptophan.

CASSLGAGYSEQYF	TRBV7-2	TRBJ2-7
CATSDWTSGRSETQYF	TRBV24-1	TRBJ2-5
CASSFLAGADLETQYF	TRBV28	TRBJ2-5
CASSFTITDTQYF	TRBV5-1	TRBJ2-3
CASSLIKGQGGYGYTF	TRBV28	TRBJ1-2
CASSGLAGETQYF	TRBV6-2/TRBV6-3	TRBJ2-5
CSVENGRTDTQYF	TRBV29-1	TRBJ2-3
CASSTPGGGNTIYF	TRBV7-9	TRBJ1-3
CASSRGQNTEAFF	TRBV9	TRBJ1-1
CASSSRQFSGANVLTF	TRBV5-5	TRBJ2-6
CASSLRPGQYGYTF	TRBV7-3	TRBJ1-2
CASSITGTGNYGYTF	TRBV19	TRBJ1-2